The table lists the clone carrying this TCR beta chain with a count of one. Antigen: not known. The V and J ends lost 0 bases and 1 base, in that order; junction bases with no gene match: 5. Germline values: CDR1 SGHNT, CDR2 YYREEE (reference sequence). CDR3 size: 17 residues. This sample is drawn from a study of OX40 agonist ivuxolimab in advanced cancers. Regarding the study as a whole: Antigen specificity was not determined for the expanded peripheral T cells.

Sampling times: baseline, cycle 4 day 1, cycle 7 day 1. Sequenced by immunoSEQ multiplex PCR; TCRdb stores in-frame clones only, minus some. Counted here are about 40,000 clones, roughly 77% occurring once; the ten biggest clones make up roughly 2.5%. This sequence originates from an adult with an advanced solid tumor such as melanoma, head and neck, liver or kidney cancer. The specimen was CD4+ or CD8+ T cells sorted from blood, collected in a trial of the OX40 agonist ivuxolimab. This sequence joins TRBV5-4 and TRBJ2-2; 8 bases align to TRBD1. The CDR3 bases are TGTGCCAGCAGCTTGGGGGGACAGGACCTGAACACCGGGGAGCTGTTTTTT. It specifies CASSLGGQDLNTGELFF.